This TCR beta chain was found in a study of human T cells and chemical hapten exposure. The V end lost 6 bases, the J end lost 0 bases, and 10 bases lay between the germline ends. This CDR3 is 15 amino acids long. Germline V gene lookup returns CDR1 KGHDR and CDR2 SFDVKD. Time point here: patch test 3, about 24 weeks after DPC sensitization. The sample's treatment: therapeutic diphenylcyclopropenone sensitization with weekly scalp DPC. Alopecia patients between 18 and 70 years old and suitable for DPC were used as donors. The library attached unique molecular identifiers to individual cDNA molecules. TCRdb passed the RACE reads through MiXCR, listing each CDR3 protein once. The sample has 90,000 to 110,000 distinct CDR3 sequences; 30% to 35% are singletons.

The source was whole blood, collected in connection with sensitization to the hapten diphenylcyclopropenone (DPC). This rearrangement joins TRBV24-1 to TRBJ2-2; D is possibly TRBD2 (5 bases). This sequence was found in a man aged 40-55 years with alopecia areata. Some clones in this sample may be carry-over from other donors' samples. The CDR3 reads CATSHRDTNTGELFF. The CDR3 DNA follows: TGTGCCACCAGTCATCGGGATACGAACACCGGGGAGCTGTTTTTT.